The rows below give T cell receptor beta chains drawn from one sample of a study of blood T cell repertoires in COVID-19. Assay: immunoSEQ multiplex PCR; the TCRdb copy retains only in-frame clones and omits some. The profile shows 87,000 or so clones, about 87% of them singletons. Sample: peripheral blood. Receptor source: a human donor with acute or convalescent COVID-19. The donor label of this sample is uncertain. Both conserved end residues are part of each CDR3. D genes are given only for firm matches. Clone size is shown for a subset of rows, as once, few, many or a class of expanded clone.

D gene: TRBD1
J gene: TRBJ1-5
clone size: once
V gene: TRBV18
CDR3 protein: CASSPAGTDNQPQHF
CDR3 DNA: TGTGCCAGCTCACCGGCCGGGACAGACAATCAGCCCCAGCATTTT

D gene: TRBD1
J gene: TRBJ2-7
clone size: few
V gene: TRBV4-1
CDR3 protein: CASSQDSDRGGMQYF
CDR3 DNA: TGCGCCAGCAGCCAAGATAGTGACAGGGGGGGGATGCAGTACTTC

D gene: TRBD2
J gene: TRBJ2-1
clone size: NA
V gene: TRBV24-1
CDR3 protein: CATRAGGGQYNEQFF
CDR3 DNA: TGTGCCACCAGGGCGGGCGGGGGGCAGTACAATGAGCAGTTCTTC

D gene: TRBD2
J gene: TRBJ2-5
clone size: once
V gene: TRBV4-2
CDR3 protein: CASSQGTSGVQETQYF
CDR3 DNA: TGTGCCAGCAGCCAAGGGACTAGCGGGGTCCAAGAGACCCAGTACTTC

D gene: TRBD1
J gene: TRBJ2-5
clone size: NA
V gene: TRBV6-6
CDR3 protein: CASSHGTGGWTQYF
CDR3 DNA: TGTGCCAGCAGCCACGGGACAGGGGGTTGGACCCAGTACTTC

D gene: NA
J gene: TRBJ2-5
clone size: few
V gene: TRBV27
CDR3 protein: CASSLRLGGETQYF
CDR3 DNA: TGTGCCAGCAGTTTACGTCTGGGCGGGGAGACCCAGTACTTC

D gene: NA
J gene: TRBJ1-4
clone size: NA
V gene: TRBV9
CDR3 protein: CASSVTGNEKLFF
CDR3 DNA: TGTGCCAGCAGCGTAACGGGGAATGAAAAACTGTTTTTT

D gene: NA
J gene: TRBJ2-7
clone size: few
V gene: TRBV6-1
CDR3 protein: CASSDPAGASYEQYF
CDR3 DNA: TGTGCCAGCAGTGACCCCGCGGGGGCTTCCTACGAGCAGTACTTC

D gene: TRBD2
J gene: TRBJ2-1
clone size: NA
V gene: TRBV3-1/TRBV3-2
CDR3 protein: CASSHGTSGNNEQFF
CDR3 DNA: TGTGCCAGCAGCCACGGGACTAGCGGGAACAATGAGCAGTTCTTC

D gene: TRBD1
J gene: TRBJ1-4
clone size: NA
V gene: TRBV19
CDR3 protein: CASSDPDRVEEKLFF
CDR3 DNA: TGTGCCAGTAGCGATCCTGACAGGGTTGAGGAAAAACTGTTTTTT

D gene: NA
J gene: TRBJ2-7
clone size: once
V gene: TRBV11-3
CDR3 protein: CASSLDPLYEQYF
CDR3 DNA: TGTGCCAGCAGCTTAGATCCCCTCTACGAGCAGTACTTC

D gene: TRBD2
J gene: TRBJ2-3
clone size: NA
V gene: TRBV14
CDR3 protein: CASSQDRGLAGGPWTQYF
CDR3 DNA: TGTGCCAGCAGCCAAGATCGGGGACTAGCGGGGGGTCCTTGGACGCAGTATTTT

D gene: TRBD2
J gene: TRBJ2-1
clone size: NA
V gene: TRBV7-2
CDR3 protein: CASRRGGNEQFF
CDR3 DNA: TGTGCCAGCAGACGGGGGGGGAATGAGCAGTTCTTC

D gene: NA
J gene: TRBJ2-2
clone size: few
V gene: TRBV11-2
CDR3 protein: CASSFEETGELFF
CDR3 DNA: TGTGCCAGCAGCTTCGAAGAGACCGGGGAGCTGTTTTTT

D gene: TRBD1
J gene: TRBJ2-7
clone size: NA
V gene: TRBV6-4
CDR3 protein: CASSDFRGQGDAAEQYF
CDR3 DNA: TGTGCCAGCAGTGACTTCCGCGGACAGGGGGACGCCGCCGAGCAGTACTTC

D gene: NA
J gene: TRBJ1-1
clone size: once
V gene: TRBV6-5
CDR3 protein: CASSYTDSRNTEAFF
CDR3 DNA: TGTGCCAGCAGTTACACGGACAGTAGGAACACTGAAGCTTTCTTT

D gene: NA
J gene: TRBJ1-5
clone size: NA
V gene: TRBV18
CDR3 protein: CASSPLATNNQPQHF
CDR3 DNA: TGTGCCAGCTCACCACTTGCGACAAACAATCAGCCCCAGCATTTT

D gene: TRBD1
J gene: TRBJ2-5
clone size: NA
V gene: TRBV3-1/TRBV3-2
CDR3 protein: CASSQETGGRETQYF
CDR3 DNA: TGTGCCAGCAGCCAAGAGACAGGGGGTAGGGAGACCCAGTACTTC

D gene: TRBD1
J gene: TRBJ1-1
clone size: NA
V gene: TRBV7-9
CDR3 protein: CASSLPSGTANTEAFF
CDR3 DNA: TGTGCCAGCAGCTTACCCTCAGGGACAGCGAACACTGAAGCTTTCTTT

D gene: NA
J gene: TRBJ2-7
clone size: few
V gene: TRBV5-6
CDR3 protein: CASSRVPYEQYF
CDR3 DNA: TGTGCCAGCAGCCGCGTACCCTACGAGCAGTACTTC

D gene: TRBD2
J gene: TRBJ2-3
clone size: few
V gene: TRBV9
CDR3 protein: CASSSSTSGAVDTQYF
CDR3 DNA: TGTGCCAGCAGCTCCTCGACTAGCGGGGCGGTAGATACGCAGTATTTT

D gene: NA
J gene: TRBJ1-6
clone size: NA
V gene: TRBV28
CDR3 protein: CASSFRGGGSSYNSPLHF
CDR3 DNA: TGTGCCAGCAGTTTTAGGGGCGGGGGGAGCTCCTATAATTCACCCCTCCACTTT

D gene: TRBD1
J gene: TRBJ1-4
clone size: NA
V gene: TRBV24-1
CDR3 protein: CATQGQGGVGKLFF
CDR3 DNA: TGTGCCACCCAAGGACAGGGTGGGGTAGGAAAACTGTTTTTT

D gene: NA
J gene: TRBJ1-6
clone size: NA
V gene: TRBV11-2
CDR3 protein: CASSLVARLNSPLHF
CDR3 DNA: TGTGCCAGCAGCTTAGTTGCCAGGTTAAATTCACCCCTCCACTTT

D gene: NA
J gene: TRBJ2-3
clone size: NA
V gene: TRBV4-3
CDR3 protein: CASSQVQGSHTDTQYF
CDR3 DNA: TGCGCCAGCAGCCAAGTTCAGGGGTCCCACACAGATACGCAGTATTTT

D gene: NA
J gene: TRBJ2-3
clone size: NA
V gene: TRBV24-1
CDR3 protein: CATRGEGTDTQYF
CDR3 DNA: TGTGCCACCAGGGGAGAAGGCACAGATACGCAGTATTTT

D gene: TRBD1
J gene: TRBJ1-2
clone size: once
V gene: TRBV2
CDR3 protein: CASRRTGYGYTF
CDR3 DNA: TGTGCCAGCAGGAGGACAGGGTATGGCTACACCTTC

D gene: NA
J gene: TRBJ2-5
clone size: NA
V gene: TRBV28
CDR3 protein: CASSSGGRETQYF
CDR3 DNA: TGTGCCAGCTCCTCCGGGGGGCGAGAGACCCAGTACTTC

D gene: TRBD2
J gene: TRBJ2-5
clone size: NA
V gene: TRBV13
CDR3 protein: CASSPRGTSGGAWETQYF
CDR3 DNA: TGTGCCAGCAGCCCCCGGGGGACTAGCGGGGGGGCGTGGGAGACCCAGTACTTC

D gene: TRBD2
J gene: TRBJ2-7
clone size: NA
V gene: TRBV30
CDR3 protein: CAWSLGGDSYEQYF
CDR3 DNA: TGTGCCTGGAGTCTGGGGGGGGACTCCTACGAGCAGTACTTC

D gene: NA
J gene: TRBJ1-2
clone size: NA
V gene: TRBV9
CDR3 protein: CASSVDNGYGYTF
CDR3 DNA: TGTGCCAGCAGCGTGGACAATGGCTATGGCTACACCTTC

D gene: TRBD1
J gene: TRBJ1-3
clone size: NA
V gene: TRBV9
CDR3 protein: CASSRQTGSSGNTIYF
CDR3 DNA: TGTGCCAGCAGCAGACAGACAGGGTCCTCTGGAAACACCATATATTTT

D gene: TRBD1
J gene: TRBJ1-1
clone size: NA
V gene: TRBV6-5
CDR3 protein: CASRRTGTGEFEAFF
CDR3 DNA: TGTGCCAGCAGGCGAACCGGGACAGGGGAATTTGAAGCTTTCTTT

D gene: NA
J gene: TRBJ1-1
clone size: few
V gene: TRBV2
CDR3 protein: CASIDPDTEAFF
CDR3 DNA: TGTGCCAGCATAGATCCGGACACTGAAGCTTTCTTT

D gene: NA
J gene: TRBJ2-7
clone size: NA
V gene: TRBV28
CDR3 protein: CASGKQELSYEQYF
CDR3 DNA: TGTGCCAGCGGGAAACAGGAATTGTCCTACGAGCAGTACTTC

D gene: TRBD1
J gene: TRBJ2-7
clone size: NA
V gene: TRBV5-1
CDR3 protein: CASSSYGTDGEQYF
CDR3 DNA: TGCGCCAGCAGCTCCTACGGGACAGACGGCGAGCAGTACTTC

D gene: NA
J gene: TRBJ1-1
clone size: NA
V gene: TRBV6-1
CDR3 protein: CASSERGYTEAFF
CDR3 DNA: TGTGCCAGCAGTGAAAGGGGCTACACTGAAGCTTTCTTT

D gene: TRBD1
J gene: TRBJ2-1
clone size: NA
V gene: TRBV2
CDR3 protein: CASRETGTDYNEQFF
CDR3 DNA: TGTGCCAGCAGGGAAACAGGGACAGATTACAATGAGCAGTTCTTC

D gene: TRBD1
J gene: TRBJ2-2
clone size: NA
V gene: TRBV28
CDR3 protein: CASSSGQGDTGELFF
CDR3 DNA: TGTGCCAGCAGTTCGGGACAGGGGGACACCGGGGAGCTGTTTTTT

D gene: NA
J gene: TRBJ2-2
clone size: NA
V gene: TRBV7-9
CDR3 protein: CASSQSDRNTGELFF
CDR3 DNA: TGTGCCAGCAGCCAAAGTGACAGGAACACCGGGGAGCTGTTTTTT

D gene: NA
J gene: TRBJ1-4
clone size: NA
V gene: TRBV4-1
CDR3 protein: CASSQAFVATNEKLFF
CDR3 DNA: TGCGCCAGCAGCCAAGCCTTCGTTGCAACTAATGAAAAACTGTTTTTT

D gene: TRBD1
J gene: TRBJ1-2
clone size: once
V gene: TRBV4-3
CDR3 protein: CASSQVGQGRSGYTF
CDR3 DNA: TGCGCCAGCAGCCAGGTTGGACAGGGCCGTAGTGGCTACACCTTC

D gene: TRBD1
J gene: TRBJ1-6
clone size: NA
V gene: TRBV27
CDR3 protein: CASGEDRGNSPLHF
CDR3 DNA: TGTGCCAGCGGAGAGGACAGGGGTAATTCACCCCTCCACTTT

D gene: TRBD2
J gene: TRBJ2-2
clone size: few
V gene: TRBV5-1
CDR3 protein: CASSSYLAGGTGELFF
CDR3 DNA: TGCGCCAGCAGCTCCTACCTAGCGGGGGGCACCGGGGAGCTGTTTTTT

D gene: TRBD2
J gene: TRBJ2-5
clone size: NA
V gene: TRBV12-5
CDR3 protein: CASGQWLAGGSGETQYF
CDR3 DNA: TGTGCTAGTGGTCAGTGGCTAGCGGGGGGCTCCGGAGAGACCCAGTACTTC

D gene: NA
J gene: TRBJ1-2
clone size: NA
V gene: TRBV7-3
CDR3 protein: CASSLTGEYGYTF
CDR3 DNA: TGTGCCAGCAGCTTAACCGGGGAGTATGGCTACACCTTC

D gene: NA
J gene: TRBJ2-7
clone size: NA
V gene: TRBV10-3
CDR3 protein: CAISSVYYEQYF
CDR3 DNA: TGTGCCATCAGTTCGGTCTACTACGAGCAGTACTTC

D gene: NA
J gene: TRBJ1-6
clone size: NA
V gene: TRBV6-1
CDR3 protein: CASSAITARSGSPLHF
CDR3 DNA: TGTGCCAGCAGTGCGATCACGGCCCGGTCGGGTTCACCCCTCCACTTT

D gene: NA
J gene: TRBJ2-2
clone size: NA
V gene: TRBV5-1
CDR3 protein: CASSLGESAGELFF
CDR3 DNA: TGCGCCAGCAGCTTAGGAGAGTCGGCCGGGGAGCTGTTTTTT

D gene: TRBD2
J gene: TRBJ2-5
clone size: NA
V gene: TRBV10-3
CDR3 protein: CATKTSGGAVETQYF
CDR3 DNA: TGTGCCACCAAAACTAGCGGGGGGGCCGTTGAGACCCAGTACTTC

D gene: NA
J gene: TRBJ2-5
clone size: NA
V gene: TRBV19
CDR3 protein: CASSIVGKGGETQYF
CDR3 DNA: TGTGCCAGTAGTATTGTAGGGAAGGGCGGGGAGACCCAGTACTTC

D gene: TRBD2
J gene: TRBJ2-1
clone size: NA
V gene: TRBV20-1
CDR3 protein: CSASSATSGYNEQFF
CDR3 DNA: TGCAGTGCTAGTTCGGCGACTAGCGGATACAATGAGCAGTTCTTC

D gene: TRBD2
J gene: TRBJ2-7
clone size: NA
V gene: TRBV5-6
CDR3 protein: CASSASGGTSYEQYF
CDR3 DNA: TGTGCCAGCAGCGCGTCGGGGGGAACCTCCTACGAGCAGTACTTC

D gene: NA
J gene: TRBJ1-5
clone size: NA
V gene: TRBV5-8
CDR3 protein: CASRRDTRDGQPQHF
CDR3 DNA: TGTGCCAGCAGGAGGGACACCCGGGACGGTCAGCCCCAGCATTTT

D gene: TRBD1
J gene: TRBJ2-1
clone size: NA
V gene: TRBV5-1
CDR3 protein: CASRGAGQATNEQFF
CDR3 DNA: TGCGCCAGCAGAGGGGCGGGACAGGCCACCAATGAGCAGTTCTTC